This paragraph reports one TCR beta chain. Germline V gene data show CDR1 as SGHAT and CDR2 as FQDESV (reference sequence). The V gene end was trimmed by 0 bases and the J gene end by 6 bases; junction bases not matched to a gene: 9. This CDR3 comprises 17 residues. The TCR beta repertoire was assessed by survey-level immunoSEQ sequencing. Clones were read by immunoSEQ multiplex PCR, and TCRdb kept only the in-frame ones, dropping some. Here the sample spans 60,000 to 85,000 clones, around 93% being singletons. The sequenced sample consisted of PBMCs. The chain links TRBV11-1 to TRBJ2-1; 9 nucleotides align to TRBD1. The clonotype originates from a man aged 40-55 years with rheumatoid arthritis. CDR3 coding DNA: TGTGCCAGCAGCTTAGCGGAGGACAGGGGATTCTTCAATGAGCAGTTCTTC. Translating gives CASSLAEDRGFFNEQFF.